Listed below are T cell receptor beta chains from one sample, sequenced in a study of cytomegalovirus exposure and HLA in healthy donors. Profiling relied on immunoSEQ multiplex PCR, and the TCRdb table lists in-frame clones only, not all of them. The sample contains about 220,000 clones, 80% to 85% of which appear only once. The material sequenced was PBMCs. These receptors were taken from a woman aged 30 to 39 in good health and CMV-seropositive. The CDR3 runs from the conserved cysteine through the conserved F or W. D genes are given only for firm matches. Size values are once, few and many counts, or a class for expanded clones, and some rows have none.

J: TRBJ1-2
D: .
V: TRBV29-1
size: .
length: 11
CDR3: CSVAGSYGYTF
DNA: TGCAGCGTTGCCGGTAGCTATGGCTACACCTTC

J: TRBJ1-1
D: .
V: TRBV27
size: few
length: 15
CDR3: CASSLWGLMNTEAFF
DNA: TGTGCCAGCAGTTTATGGGGACTGATGAACACTGAAGCTTTCTTT

J: TRBJ2-5
D: .
V: TRBV9
size: .
length: 18
CDR3: CASSVGTATEGPQETQYF
DNA: TGTGCCAGCAGCGTCGGGACAGCGACGGAGGGTCCCCAAGAGACCCAGTACTTC

J: TRBJ1-2
D: TRBD1
V: TRBV6-1
size: .
length: 15
CDR3: CASSPRQGMNYGYTF
DNA: TGTGCCAGCAGTCCCCGACAGGGAATGAACTATGGCTACACCTTC

J: TRBJ1-5
D: .
V: TRBV30
size: .
length: 13
CDR3: CAWSGAGNQPQHF
DNA: TGTGCCTGGAGTGGGGCAGGCAATCAGCCCCAGCATTTT

J: TRBJ2-3
D: TRBD1
V: TRBV15
size: .
length: 14
CDR3: CATSRRQGADTQYF
DNA: TGTGCCACCAGCAGAAGACAGGGGGCAGATACGCAGTATTTT

J: TRBJ1-1
D: .
V: TRBV5-1
size: .
length: 13
CDR3: CASSWEMNTEAFF
DNA: TGCGCCAGCAGCTGGGAGATGAACACTGAAGCTTTCTTT

J: TRBJ1-2
D: TRBD1
V: TRBV7-9
size: .
length: 15
CDR3: CASSSRDRLNYGYTF
DNA: TGTGCCAGCAGCAGCCGGGACAGACTTAACTATGGCTACACCTTC

J: TRBJ1-1
D: .
V: TRBV11-1
size: .
length: 15
CDR3: CASSLSRGWDSEAFF
DNA: TGTGCCAGCAGCCTATCCAGGGGTTGGGATTCTGAAGCTTTCTTT

J: TRBJ2-7
D: TRBD1
V: TRBV11-2
size: .
length: 15
CDR3: CASSTYRGPLYEQYF
DNA: TGTGCCAGCAGCACCTACAGGGGTCCACTCTACGAGCAGTACTTC

J: TRBJ2-7
D: TRBD2
V: TRBV9
size: .
length: 15
CDR3: CASSVEGSGRYEQYF
DNA: TGTGCCAGCAGCGTAGAGGGTAGCGGGAGGTACGAGCAGTACTTC

J: TRBJ2-7
D: .
V: TRBV7-2
size: .
length: 13
CDR3: CASSSSTPREQYF
DNA: TGTGCCAGCAGCTCCTCGACCCCGAGGGAGCAGTACTTC

J: TRBJ1-1
D: .
V: TRBV2
size: .
length: 12
CDR3: CASSADYTEAFF
DNA: TGTGCCAGCAGTGCAGACTACACTGAAGCTTTCTTT

J: TRBJ2-7
D: .
V: TRBV30
size: once
length: 15
CDR3: CAWTTPGTPRGEQYF
DNA: TGTGCCTGGACCACACCCGGGACGCCGAGGGGCGAGCAGTACTTC

J: TRBJ2-3
D: TRBD2
V: TRBV7-3
size: .
length: 14
CDR3: CASSRLAGTDTQYF
DNA: TGTGCCAGCAGCCGCCTAGCGGGAACAGATACGCAGTATTTT

J: TRBJ2-7
D: TRBD1
V: TRBV5-6
size: .
length: 15
CDR3: CASSYWDRGTGEQYF
DNA: TGTGCCAGCAGCTACTGGGACAGGGGCACTGGTGAGCAGTACTTC

J: TRBJ1-1
D: .
V: TRBV29-1
size: .
length: 14
CDR3: CSVEGTHTNTEAFF
DNA: TGCAGCGTTGAGGGGACACACACGAACACTGAAGCTTTCTTT

J: TRBJ2-1
D: .
V: TRBV5-1
size: .
length: 15
CDR3: CASSSTGVSYNEQFF
DNA: TGCGCCAGCAGTTCGACTGGGGTCTCCTACAATGAGCAGTTCTTC

J: TRBJ2-1
D: .
V: TRBV30
size: once
length: 17
CDR3: CAWSVLRTPSSYNEQFF
DNA: TGTGCCTGGAGTGTATTAAGGACTCCGAGCTCCTACAATGAGCAGTTCTTC

J: TRBJ2-7
D: .
V: TRBV11-2
size: .
length: 13
CDR3: CASESGAGYEQYF
DNA: TGTGCCAGCGAGTCCGGGGCAGGATACGAGCAGTACTTC

J: TRBJ1-1
D: .
V: TRBV5-6
size: .
length: 12
CDR3: CASSRRWTEAFF
DNA: TGTGCCAGCAGCAGGAGGTGGACTGAAGCTTTCTTT

J: TRBJ1-1
D: .
V: TRBV30
size: .
length: 14
CDR3: CAWSGDRRNTEAFF
DNA: TGTGCCTGGAGTGGAGACAGGAGGAACACTGAAGCTTTCTTT

J: TRBJ1-1
D: .
V: TRBV19
size: .
length: 13
CDR3: CASSTQRNTEAFF
DNA: TGTGCCAGTAGTACTCAGAGAAACACTGAAGCTTTCTTT

J: TRBJ2-1
D: TRBD1
V: TRBV19
size: once
length: 12
CDR3: CATGTGGVEQFF
DNA: TGTGCCACCGGGACAGGGGGCGTTGAGCAGTTCTTC

J: TRBJ2-3
D: .
V: TRBV13
size: .
length: 13
CDR3: CASTPASTDTQYF
DNA: TGTGCCAGCACCCCAGCAAGCACAGATACGCAGTATTTT

J: TRBJ2-7
D: .
V: TRBV4-1
size: .
length: 14
CDR3: CASSQDRMTYEQYF
DNA: TGCGCCAGCAGCCAGGACAGAATGACCTACGAGCAGTACTTC

J: TRBJ2-7
D: TRBD1
V: TRBV18
size: .
length: 15
CDR3: CASSPVTGQGTEQYF
DNA: TGTGCCAGCTCACCCGTAACGGGACAGGGTACAGAGCAGTACTTC

J: TRBJ2-1
D: TRBD2
V: TRBV27
size: .
length: 16
CDR3: CASSLFGGRAGNEQFF
DNA: TGTGCCAGCAGTTTATTCGGAGGGAGGGCCGGGAATGAGCAGTTCTTC

J: TRBJ1-1
D: .
V: TRBV30
size: .
length: 12
CDR3: CAWRSTGIEAFF
DNA: TGTGCCTGGAGAAGTACAGGGATTGAAGCTTTCTTT

J: TRBJ2-5
D: TRBD2
V: TRBV2
size: .
length: 15
CDR3: CASRDLAGGKETQYF
DNA: TGTGCCAGCAGGGATCTAGCGGGAGGAAAAGAGACCCAGTACTTC

J: TRBJ1-2
D: TRBD1
V: TRBV6-5
size: once
length: 13
CDR3: CASKDDRDYGYTF
DNA: TGTGCCAGCAAAGACGACAGGGACTATGGCTACACCTTC

J: TRBJ1-1
D: TRBD1
V: TRBV4-3
size: .
length: 17
CDR3: CASSQGQGLIRDTEAFF
DNA: TGCGCCAGCAGCCAGGGACAGGGGCTAATTAGGGACACTGAAGCTTTCTTT

J: TRBJ2-5
D: .
V: TRBV5-1
size: few
length: 12
CDR3: CASSGQGETQYF
DNA: TGCGCCAGCAGCGGCCAGGGGGAGACCCAGTACTTC